The next 17 T cell receptor beta chains were all read from a single sample in a study of T cells in Graves' hyperthyroidism and ophthalmopathy. Amplification targeted TCR beta CDR3 regions from RNA transcripts. The primer set for the first-round RT-PCR of the TCR CDR3 was HTBI. TCRdb passed the multiplex PCR reads through MiXCR, listing each CDR3 protein once. The sample lists hundreds of thousands of distinct CDR3 sequences; roughly 14% were seen once. Sequenced input: blood. These receptors came from a woman aged 40 to 50 with Graves' ophthalmopathy.

This clonotype turned up a few times. J is TRBJ2-7 and V is TRBV11-2; D not resolved. Germline CDR1 reads SGHAT; CDR2 reads FQNNGV. The CDR3 extends over 12 amino acids. V was pared by 3 bases and J by 6 bases, with 9 bases between. This CDR3 reads CASSFSLSEQYF. The CDR3 nucleotides are TGTGCCAGCAGCTTTTCTCTCTCCGAGCAGTACTTC.

This clonotype was observed many times. This chain joins TRBV7-9 and TRBJ2-7; 7 nucleotides line up with TRBD2. The CDR3 runs to 14 residues. With V trimmed by 3 bases and J by 4 bases, 6 bases remained unmatched. CDR1 SEHNR and CDR2 FQNEAQ come from the germline V gene (reference sequence). The CDR3 DNA follows: TGTGCCAGCAGCTTCCGGGGGGAAGGATACGAGCAGTACTTC. Translating it yields CASSFRGEGYEQYF.

This chain links TRBV5-1 with TRBJ2-1; TRBD2 aligns across 9 bases. The CDR3 has 16 amino acids. CDR1 is SGHRS and CDR2 is YFSETQ in the germline V gene. V was clipped by 2 bases and J by 2 bases; unmatched bases: 5. The CDR3 is CASSLGGRGTYNEQFF. DNA of the CDR3: TGCGCCAGCAGCTTAGGCGGGAGGGGAACCTACAATGAGCAGTTCTTC. The full variable domain, completed using reference TRBV5-1 and TRBJ2-1, is KAGVTQTPRYLIKTRGQQVTLSCSPISGHRSVSWYQQTPGQGLQFLFEYFSETQRNKGNFPGRFSGRQFSNSRSEMNVSTLELGDSALYLCASSLGGRGTYNEQFFGPGTRLTVL.

This clonotype occurred many times. The rearrangement uses TRBV13 and TRBJ2-3, with D tentatively TRBD1 or TRBD2 (6 bases each). Deletions cut 5 bases from V and 3 bases from J, with 27 bases between. There are 19 residues in the CDR3. The germline V gene encodes CDR1 PRHDT and CDR2 FYEKMQ (reference sequence). The CDR3: CASSTQVRGWEVRTDTQYF. The CDR3 DNA follows: TGTGCCAGCAGCACCCAGGTTAGGGGGTGGGAGGTTCGAACAGATACGCAGTATTTT. The full variable domain, with the rest looked up from reference TRBV13 and TRBJ2-3, is AAGVIQSPRHLIKEKRETATLKCYPIPRHDTVYWYQQGPGQDPQFLISFYEKMQSDKGSIPDRFSAQQFSDYHSELNMSSLELGDSALYFCASSTQVRGWEVRTDTQYFGPGTRLTVL.

This clonotype occurred a few times. The chain uses TRBV4-2 and TRBJ2-5; D is unclear. Germline values: CDR1 LGHNA, CDR2 YNFKEQ. The CDR3 totals 16 residues. V was pared by 1 base and J by 1 base, with 13 bases between. The CDR3 DNA sequence: TGTGCCAGCAGCCAAGGAAGTACAGTGGGCCAAGAGACCCAGTACTTC. It specifies CASSQGSTVGQETQYF.

This clonotype was recorded at least ten times. The chain combines TRBV27 with TRBJ2-5, with 10 bases aligning to TRBD1. V shed 8 bases, J shed 5 bases, and the junction held 11 bases outside the gene matches. There are 15 residues in the CDR3. Per the germline V gene, CDR1 is MNHEY and CDR2 is SMNVEV (reference sequence). The DNA of the CDR3 is TGTGCCAGCCGGACAGGGGGGCCGTCGTGGGAGACCCAGTACTTC. This translates into CASRTGGPSWETQYF.

This chain uses TRBV4-2 with TRBJ1-6, with D hard to call. This CDR3 is built from 16 residues. Germline CDR1 LGHNA, CDR2 YNFKEQ. The germline V and J ends were trimmed by 0 bases and 7 bases, with 13 bases remaining between them. The chain's CDR3 is CASSQDGEGSNSPLHF. CDR3 sequence (DNA): TGTGCCAGCAGCCAAGATGGTGAAGGATCCAATTCACCCCTCCACTTT.

This clonotype was observed many times. The rearrangement uses TRBV28 and TRBJ1-1; D is uncertain. The CDR3 loop spans 14 amino acids. V lost 2 bases and J lost 1, with 8 bases in between. Germline V gene sequence: CDR1 MDHEN, CDR2 SYDVKM. CDR3 nucleotide sequence: TGTGCCAGCAGTTTACTCACTTCGAACACTGAAGCTTTCTTT. Amino acids: CASSLLTSNTEAFF.

This clonotype has ten or more counts. The J gene is TRBJ2-5, the V gene TRBV3-1, with D tentatively TRBD1 or TRBD2 (5 bases each). CDR1 is LGHDT and CDR2 is YNNKEL in the germline V gene (reference sequence). CDR3 size: 16 residues. The V and J ends lost 0 bases and 1 base respectively, with 12 bases between them. CDR3 DNA sequence: TGTGCCAGCAGCCAAGAATGGGGACGGGGCCAAGAGACCCAGTACTTC. Its translation: CASSQEWGRGQETQYF.

This clonotype has just a few counts. The gene calls are TRBV7-3 and TRBJ2-6, with 11 nucleotides matching TRBD1. Germline-derived CDR1 and CDR2 are SGHTA and FQGTGA. The CDR3 spans 18 residues. With 4 bases clipped from V and 1 base from J, the junction kept 6 bases outside the gene matches. In DNA, the CDR3 is TGTGCCAGCAGCTCGGCCGGACAGGGGGCTTCTGGGGCCAACGTCCTGACTTTC. Translated: CASSSAGQGASGANVLTF.

This clonotype was picked up many times. The CDR3 loop is CASSYGRFFAYEQYF. Here the CDR3 DNA reads TGTGCCAGCAGTTACGGACGGTTTTTTGCCTACGAGCAGTACTTC. V is TRBV6-2 or TRBV6-3 and J is TRBJ2-7; D ambiguous. There are 15 residues in the CDR3. CDR1 is MNHEY, CDR2 SVGEGT, per germline. V was shortened by 2 bases and J by 2 bases, with 13 bases between the two germline ends.

This rearrangement joins TRBV19 to TRBJ2-2; 10 bases fit TRBD1. The CDR3 is 15 residues long. V gave up 5 bases and J gave up 6 bases; unmatched junction bases: 6. Looked up from germline, CDR1 is LNHDA and CDR2 is SQIVND (reference sequence). The CDR3: CASSAGTGAPGELFF. CDR3 in DNA: TGTGCCAGTAGTGCCGGGACAGGGGCGCCCGGGGAGCTGTTTTTT. The full variable domain, completed using reference TRBV19 and TRBJ2-2, is DGGITQSPKYLFRKEGQNVTLSCEQNLNHDAMYWYRQDPGQGLRLIYYSQIVNDFQKGDIAEGYSVSREKKESFPLTVTSAQKNPTAFYLCASSAGTGAPGELFFGEGSRLTVL.

This clonotype appeared many times. V is TRBV2 and J is TRBJ2-7; 7 bases line up with TRBD2. This CDR3 is 16 amino acids long. Losses at the gene ends were 3 bases for V and 4 bases for J; bases not matched to a gene: 12. Per germline, CDR1 SNHLY and CDR2 FYNNEI. The CDR3 nucleotides read TGTGCCAGCAGTGAGTCGGCTAGCGGAGGGCTATACGAGCAGTACTTC. This gives the protein CASSESASGGLYEQYF.

This clonotype was detected only a few times. The rearrangement links TRBV10-3 to TRBJ2-5, with 8 bases identical to TRBD1. Trimming cost V 7 bases and J 1 base; bases outside gene matches: 5. The CDR3 totals 14 residues. Germline CDR1 reads ENHRY; CDR2 reads SYGVKD. The chain's CDR3 is CAITPGQVQETQYF. CDR3 sequence (DNA): TGTGCCATCACGCCGGGACAGGTCCAAGAGACCCAGTACTTC.

This clonotype was detected a few times. The chain uses TRBV10-3 and TRBJ2-2, with no clear D. V dropped 3 bases and J dropped 3 bases, with 5 bases sitting between them. In germline, CDR1 is ENHRY, CDR2 SYGVKD. This CDR3 spans 13 amino acids. CDR3 sequence (DNA): TGTGCCATCAGTGATTACGACACCGGGGAGCTGTTTTTT. This translates into CAISDYDTGELFF.

The chain joins TRBV13 to TRBJ2-1; 9 nucleotides agree with TRBD1. In germline, CDR1 is PRHDT, CDR2 FYEKMQ (reference sequence). The CDR3 spans 18 residues. Trimming took 4 bases from V and 9 from J; bases not matched to a gene: 19. The CDR3 nucleotides read TGTGCCAGCAGCTCCACGCCCTTTTCGGTACAGGGGGCAGGTGAGCAGTTCTTC. Translated: CASSSTPFSVQGAGEQFF. The whole variable domain, filled in from reference TRBV13 and TRBJ2-1, reads AAGVIQSPRHLIKEKRETATLKCYPIPRHDTVYWYQQGPGQDPQFLISFYEKMQSDKGSIPDRFSAQQFSDYHSELNMSSLELGDSALYFCASSSTPFSVQGAGEQFFGPGTRLTVL.

Ten or more counts support this clonotype. The chain is built from TRBV25-1 and TRBJ2-6, with unresolved D. V was shortened by 8 bases and J by 0 bases, with 17 bases between the two germline ends. The CDR3 has 17 amino acids. CDR1 is MGHDK, CDR2 SYGVNS, per germline. CDR3 in DNA: TGTGCCAGCTCCCCCGGAGTCTCGTACTCTGGGGCCAACGTCCTGACTTTC. Protein sequence: CASSPGVSYSGANVLTF.